This entry features one TCR beta chain sequence. Its antigen is unidentified. The data belong to a study of cytomegalovirus exposure and HLA in healthy donors. Overall study findings and caveats: A few chains tied to CMV proved CMV antigen-specific in vitro. Among donors in an Asian-associated ancestry cluster, a later analysis reportedly found fewer N-insertions than the roughly 650-donor mean.

PCR used 60 Vbeta primers and 13 Jbeta primers. Clones were read by immunoSEQ multiplex PCR, and TCRdb kept only the in-frame ones, dropping some. The data hold approximately 150,000 clones, with around 66% observed a single time. This CDR3 contains 15 residues. The germline V and J ends were trimmed by 0 bases and 5 bases, with 11 bases remaining between them. Germline V lookup: CDR1 ENHRY, CDR2 SYGVKD. The TCR originated in a woman aged 25 to 39 in good health and CMV-seropositive. Sample: PBMCs. V and J are TRBV10-3 and TRBJ2-4, with D possibly TRBD1 on 6 matching bases. CDR3: CAISESTGWENIQYF. The CDR3 DNA reads TGTGCCATCAGTGAGTCTACAGGGTGGGAAAACATTCAGTACTTC.